This passage covers 13 T cell receptor beta chains from one sample sequenced in a study of blood T cell repertoires in COVID-19. The data were produced by immunoSEQ multiplex PCR, yet TCRdb's version contains in-frame clones alone and is incomplete. The sample lists 200,000 to 300,000 clones, about 86% occurring once. The specimen sequenced was peripheral blood. These receptors originate from a woman in her 30s who had recovered from COVID-19.

The chain recombines TRBV4-1 with TRBJ2-3; 7 nucleotides agree with TRBD1. The CDR3 consists of 16 residues. With 2 bases clipped from V and 2 bases from J, the junction kept 7 bases outside the gene matches. CDR1 and CDR2 from the germline V gene are MGHRA and YSYEKL. The CDR3 DNA reads as TGCGCCAGCAGCCAAACAGGGGTTCCGTTCACAGATACGCAGTATTTT. Translation: CASSQTGVPFTDTQYF.

The chain employs TRBV6-5 and TRBJ1-5; D unclear. Looked up from germline, CDR1 is MNHEY and CDR2 is SVGAGI. The CDR3 totals 15 residues. V was trimmed by 7 bases and J by 0 bases, leaving 13 bases between them. This CDR3 is CASNSEGYSNQPQHF. The CDR3 DNA reads TGTGCCAGCAATTCGGAGGGCTATAGCAATCAGCCCCAGCATTTT.

The chain employs TRBV29-1 and TRBJ1-1; no definite D call. From germline, CDR1 is SQVTM and CDR2 ANQGSEA. Trimming left V 4 bases short and J 4 bases short, with 19 bases between. This CDR3 contains 15 residues. The CDR3 DNA reads as TGCAGCGTTGTTCCTCGAGTAGCGGCGACCACTGAAGCTTTCTTT. Its protein is CSVVPRVAATTEAFF. Full variable domain (remainder filled in from reference TRBV29-1 and TRBJ1-1): SAVISQKPSRDICQRGTSLTIQCQVDSQVTMMFWYRQQPGQSLTLIATANQGSEATYESGFVIDKFPISRPNLTFSTLTVSNMSPEDSSIYLCSVVPRVAATTEAFFGQGTRLTVV.

This clone was detected only a few times. V usage is TRBV19 and J usage is TRBJ2-7; no clear D. V gave up 5 bases and J gave up 3 bases, with 11 bases separating them. CDR3 length: 13 residues. Germline CDR1 and CDR2: LNHDA and SQIVND (reference sequence). The chain's CDR3 is CASSLYNSYEQYF. In DNA, the CDR3 is TGTGCCAGTAGTCTATATAATAGCTACGAGCAGTACTTC. Combining the CDR3 with reference TRBV19 and TRBJ2-7 gives the whole variable domain DGGITQSPKYLFRKEGQNVTLSCEQNLNHDAMYWYRQDPGQGLRLIYYSQIVNDFQKGDIAEGYSVSREKKESFPLTVTSAQKNPTAFYLCASSLYNSYEQYFGPGTRLTVT.

V and J are TRBV30 and TRBJ1-5, with 11 bases that match TRBD1. Germline lookup yields CDR1 GTSNPN and CDR2 SVGIG (reference sequence). The ends lost 1 base at V and 7 bases at J; junction bases unmatched: 12. The CDR3 is made up of 17 amino acids. This CDR3 is CAWSEPAGTGGWQPQHF. CDR3 bases: TGTGCCTGGAGTGAGCCCGCCGGGACAGGGGGTTGGCAGCCCCAGCATTTT.

The chain carries TRBV10-1 and TRBJ1-2; D is perhaps TRBD1 (6 bases). The V gene's germline CDR1 is WNHNN and CDR2 SYGVQD (reference sequence). Trimming removed 6 bases from V and 5 bases from J, with 13 bases in between. This CDR3 comprises 13 residues. The CDR3 region is CASSPDRLYGYTF. CDR3 in DNA: TGCGCCAGCAGCCCGGACAGACTATATGGCTACACCTTC.

The chain recombines TRBV7-3 with TRBJ2-3, with 7 bases lining up with TRBD1. The CDR3 length is 16 residues. Germline lookup yields CDR1 SGHTA and CDR2 FQGTGA. Germline trimming cut 5 bases from V and 0 bases from J; bases unmatched to any gene: 8. The CDR3 reads CASSRLGGRSTDTQYF. The CDR3, as DNA: TGTGCCAGCAGCCGCTTAGGGGGCCGGAGCACAGATACGCAGTATTTT.

The CDR3, as DNA: TGTGCCAGTAGTGACAACCAAGAGACCCAGTACTTC. It codes for CASSDNQETQYF. V and J are TRBV19 and TRBJ2-5; no clear D gene. The CDR3 is 12 amino acids. V was trimmed by 5 bases and J by 0 bases, leaving 4 bases between them. Looked up from germline, CDR1 is LNHDA and CDR2 is SQIVND (reference sequence).

As DNA, the CDR3 is TGCAGCGTGACAGGGGTCGGAAACACCATATATTTT. Translated, it gives CSVTGVGNTIYF. This chain uses TRBV29-1 with TRBJ1-3; 8 bases line up with TRBD1. Germline values: CDR1 SQVTM, CDR2 ANQGSEA. The CDR3 runs to 12 residues. J lost 4 bases, V lost 6 bases, and 2 bases had no gene match.

This clone was seen a few times. V and J are TRBV5-1 and TRBJ2-7, with D tentatively TRBD2 (5 bases). Trimming pared 3 bases from V and 1 base from J, leaving 17 bases between. The CDR3 is 16 residues long. Per germline, CDR1 SGHRS and CDR2 YFSETQ. In nucleotides, the CDR3 is TGCGCCAGCAGCTGGGTTCTGGGCGGGTCGTCCTACGAGCAGTACTTC. Translated, it gives CASSWVLGGSSYEQYF.

The J gene is TRBJ1-1, the V gene TRBV15; D is possibly TRBD1 (5 bases). Trimming took 4 bases from V and 2 from J, leaving 14 bases between them. The CDR3 runs to 15 residues. Germline values: CDR1 LNHNV, CDR2 YYDKDF (reference sequence). CDR3 in DNA: TGTGCCACCAGCACCTCTACCACAGGAAACACTGAAGCTTTCTTT. This encodes CATSTSTTGNTEAFF.

The chain links TRBV11-2 to TRBJ1-6, with unresolved D. Per germline, CDR1 SGHAT and CDR2 FQNNGV. The V and J ends lost 3 bases and 6 bases respectively, with 12 bases between them. The CDR3 loop spans 15 amino acids. CDR3 protein: CASSLGAVGNSPLHF. In nucleotides, the CDR3 is TGTGCCAGCAGCTTGGGAGCTGTGGGTAATTCACCCCTCCACTTT.

The CDR3 DNA is TGTGCCAGCAGCTTAGGTAACAGCTACGAGCAGTACTTC. Translating it yields CASSLGNSYEQYF. This sequence joins TRBV7-3 and TRBJ2-7; D uncertain. V lost 2 bases to trimming and J lost 3 bases, with 8 bases between them. Germline CDR1 and CDR2: SGHTA and FQGTGA. The CDR3 is made up of 13 amino acids.